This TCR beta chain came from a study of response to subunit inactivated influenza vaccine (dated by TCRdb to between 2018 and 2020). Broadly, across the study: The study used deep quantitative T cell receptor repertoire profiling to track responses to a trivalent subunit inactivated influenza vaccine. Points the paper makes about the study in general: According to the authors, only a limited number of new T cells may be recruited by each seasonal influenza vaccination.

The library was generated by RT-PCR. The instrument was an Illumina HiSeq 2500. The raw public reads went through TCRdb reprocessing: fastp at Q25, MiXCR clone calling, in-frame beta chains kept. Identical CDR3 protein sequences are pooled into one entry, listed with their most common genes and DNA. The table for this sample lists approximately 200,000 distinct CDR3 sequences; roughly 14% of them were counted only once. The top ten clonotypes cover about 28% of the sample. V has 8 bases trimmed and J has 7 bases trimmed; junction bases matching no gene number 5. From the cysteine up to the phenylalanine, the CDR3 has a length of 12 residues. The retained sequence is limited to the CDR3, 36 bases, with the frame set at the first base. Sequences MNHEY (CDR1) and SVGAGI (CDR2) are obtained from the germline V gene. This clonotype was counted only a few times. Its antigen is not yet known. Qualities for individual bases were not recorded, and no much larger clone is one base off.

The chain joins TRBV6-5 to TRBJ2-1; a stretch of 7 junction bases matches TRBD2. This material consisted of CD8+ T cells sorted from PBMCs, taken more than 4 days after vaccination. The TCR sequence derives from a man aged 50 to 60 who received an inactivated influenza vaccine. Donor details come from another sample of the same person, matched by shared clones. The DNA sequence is TGTGCCAGCGGCTGGGAGGGGAATGAGCAGTTCTTC. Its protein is CASGWEGNEQFF.